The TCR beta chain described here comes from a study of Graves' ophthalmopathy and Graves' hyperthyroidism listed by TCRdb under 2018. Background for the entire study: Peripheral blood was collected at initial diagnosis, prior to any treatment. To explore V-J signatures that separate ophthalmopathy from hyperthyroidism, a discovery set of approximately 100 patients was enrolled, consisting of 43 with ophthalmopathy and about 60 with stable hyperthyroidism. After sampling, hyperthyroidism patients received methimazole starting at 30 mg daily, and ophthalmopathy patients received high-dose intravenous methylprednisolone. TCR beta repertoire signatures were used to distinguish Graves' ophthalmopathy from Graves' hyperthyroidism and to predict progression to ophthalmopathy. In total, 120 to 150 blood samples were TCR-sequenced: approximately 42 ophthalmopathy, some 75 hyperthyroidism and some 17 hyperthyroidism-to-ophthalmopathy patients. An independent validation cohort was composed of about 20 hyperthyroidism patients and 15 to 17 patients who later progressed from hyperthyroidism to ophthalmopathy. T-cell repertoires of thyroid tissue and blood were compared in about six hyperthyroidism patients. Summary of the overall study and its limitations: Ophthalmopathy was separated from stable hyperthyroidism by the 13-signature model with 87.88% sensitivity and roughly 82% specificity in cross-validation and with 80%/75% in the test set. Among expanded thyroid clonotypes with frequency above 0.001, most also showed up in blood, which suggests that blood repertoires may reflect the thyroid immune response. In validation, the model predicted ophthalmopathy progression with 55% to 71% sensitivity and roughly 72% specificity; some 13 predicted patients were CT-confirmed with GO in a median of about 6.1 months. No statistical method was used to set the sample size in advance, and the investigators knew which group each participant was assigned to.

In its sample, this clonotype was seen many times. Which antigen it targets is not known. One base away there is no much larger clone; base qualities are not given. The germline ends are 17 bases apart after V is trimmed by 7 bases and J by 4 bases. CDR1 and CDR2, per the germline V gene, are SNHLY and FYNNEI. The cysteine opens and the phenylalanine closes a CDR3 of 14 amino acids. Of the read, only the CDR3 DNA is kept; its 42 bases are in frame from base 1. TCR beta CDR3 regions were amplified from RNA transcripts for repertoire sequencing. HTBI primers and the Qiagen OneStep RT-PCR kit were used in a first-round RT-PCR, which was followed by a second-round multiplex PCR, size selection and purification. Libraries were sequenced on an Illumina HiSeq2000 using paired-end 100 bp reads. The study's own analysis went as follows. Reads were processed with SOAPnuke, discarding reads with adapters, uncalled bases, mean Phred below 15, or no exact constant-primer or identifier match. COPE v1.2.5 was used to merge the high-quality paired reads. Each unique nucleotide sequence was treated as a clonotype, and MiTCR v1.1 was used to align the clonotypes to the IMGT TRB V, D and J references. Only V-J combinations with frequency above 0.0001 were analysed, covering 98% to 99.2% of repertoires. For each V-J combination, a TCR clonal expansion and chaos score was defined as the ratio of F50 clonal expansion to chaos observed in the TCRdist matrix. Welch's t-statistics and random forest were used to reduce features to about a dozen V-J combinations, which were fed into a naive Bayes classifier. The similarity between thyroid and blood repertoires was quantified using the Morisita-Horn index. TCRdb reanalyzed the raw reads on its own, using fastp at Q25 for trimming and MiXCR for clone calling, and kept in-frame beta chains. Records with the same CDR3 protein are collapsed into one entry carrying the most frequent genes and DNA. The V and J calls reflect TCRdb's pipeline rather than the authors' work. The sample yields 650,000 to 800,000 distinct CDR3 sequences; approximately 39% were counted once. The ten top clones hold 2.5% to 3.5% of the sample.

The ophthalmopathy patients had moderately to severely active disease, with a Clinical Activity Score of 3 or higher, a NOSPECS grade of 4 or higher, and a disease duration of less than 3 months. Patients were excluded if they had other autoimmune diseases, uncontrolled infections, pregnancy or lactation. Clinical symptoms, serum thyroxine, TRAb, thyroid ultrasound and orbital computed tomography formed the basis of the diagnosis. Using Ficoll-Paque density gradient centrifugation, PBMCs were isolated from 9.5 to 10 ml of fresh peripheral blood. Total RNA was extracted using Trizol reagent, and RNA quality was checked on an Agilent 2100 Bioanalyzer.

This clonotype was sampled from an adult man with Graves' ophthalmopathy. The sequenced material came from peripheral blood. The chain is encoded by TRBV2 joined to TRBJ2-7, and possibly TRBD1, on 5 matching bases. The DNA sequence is TGTGCCAGCAACATCCGACAGCTAGTTTACGAGCAGTACTTC. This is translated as CASNIRQLVYEQYF.